These 27 T cell receptor beta chains originate from one sample sequenced in a study of CD8 T cells in ankylosing spondylitis. TCRdb independently ran MiXCR on the 5' RACE reads; one entry per CDR3 protein. The sample holds 100,000 or so distinct CDR3 sequences, about 9% seen once. Which antigens these TCRs recognize remains unknown. Study-level findings and limits: Blood of patients with ankylosing spondylitis appeared to be characterized by a TCR beta motif of 8 or 9 highly homologous variants.

Sequencing input: blood, either unsorted or a sorted T cell fraction (not recorded which). These receptors came from a male donor with ankylosing spondylitis.

The chain is built from TRBV6-1 and TRBJ2-3; 14 bases line up with TRBD2. Germline CDR1 and CDR2: MNHNS and SASEGT. The V gene end was trimmed by 6 bases and the J gene end by 4 bases; junction bases not matched to a gene: 3. This CDR3 contains 15 residues. CDR3 sequence reads: CASRRLAGGPDTQYF. DNA for the CDR3: TGTGCCAGCAGAAGACTAGCGGGAGGGCCAGATACGCAGTATTTT.

This clonotype was found many times. The CDR3 region has the DNA TGTGCCAGCAGCTTAGATCCGAACACTGAAGCTTTCTTT. This encodes CASSLDPNTEAFF. This rearrangement joins TRBV7-2 to TRBJ1-1; D not resolved. The CDR3 covers 13 residues. The germline V and J ends were trimmed by 1 base and 1 base, with 4 bases remaining between them. Per the germline V gene, CDR1 is SGHTA and CDR2 is FQGNSA.

This clonotype appeared many times. The chain couples TRBV6-1 to TRBJ2-1; D ambiguous. This CDR3 has 12 residues. Per germline, CDR1 MNHNS and CDR2 SASEGT. V was cut by 3 bases and J by 4 bases, with 4 bases left in between. CDR3 sequence (DNA): TGTGCCAGCAGTGACGAATACAATGAGCAGTTCTTC. Its translation: CASSDEYNEQFF.

Regarding this clonotype: With a much larger clone just one base away, this may be a read error. This chain links TRBV7-2 with TRBJ2-3; tentative D call: TRBD2 (5 bases). This CDR3 spans 15 amino acids. V lost 5 bases, J lost 1 base, and 13 bases lay in between. Germline CDR1 reads SGHTA; CDR2 reads FQGNSA. For the CDR3, the DNA is TGTGCCAGCAGCAGGCCGGAGGCCCGCACAGATACGCAGTATTTT. This sequence encodes CASSRPEARTDTQYF.

A few counts support this clonotype. The chain links TRBV19 to TRBJ1-1; D gene unclear. The CDR3 has 15 residues. Between the trimmed V and J ends, which lost 3 bases and 5 bases, there was a span of 16 bases. The germline CDR1 and CDR2 sequences are LNHDA and SQIVND (reference sequence). The DNA of the CDR3 is TGTGCCAGTAGTATTATGGGCGGGGAGTGGACTGAAGCTTTCTTT. This translates into CASSIMGGEWTEAFF.

This clonotype was counted ten times or more. The chain couples TRBV27 to TRBJ2-7; 9 positions match TRBD2. The CDR3 is 15 residues long. The ends lost 3 bases at V and 2 bases at J; junction bases unmatched: 5. In germline, CDR1 is MNHEY, CDR2 SMNVEV (reference sequence). The DNA for the CDR3 is TGTGCCAGCAGTTTCGGTGGCGGGAGGGCCTACGAGCAGTACGTC. It codes for CASSFGGGRAYEQYV.

At least ten counts were recorded for this clonotype. The chain links TRBV16 to TRBJ2-7; no clear D. This CDR3 is 14 amino acids long. Germline V gives CDR1 KGHSY, CDR2 FQNENV. The ends were cut back, 4 bases at V and 4 bases at J, with 14 bases in the middle. The CDR3 DNA follows: TGTGCCAGCAGCCCCGATCACGAGGTTTACGAGCAGTACTTC. It specifies CASSPDHEVYEQYF.

This clonotype was detected ten times or more. The rearrangement links TRBV7-9 to TRBJ2-1; 7 positions match TRBD1. The germline V gene encodes CDR1 SEHNR and CDR2 FQNEAQ (reference sequence). V lost 5 bases and J lost 1; bases outside the gene matches: 5. The length of the CDR3 is 15 residues. The CDR3 protein is CASSLGDRSYNEQFF. CDR3 in DNA: TGTGCCAGCAGCCTAGGGGACAGATCCTACAATGAGCAGTTCTTC.

The chain combines TRBV28 with TRBJ2-5, with 13 bases aligning to TRBD2. Per germline, CDR1 MDHEN and CDR2 SYDVKM. After removal of 8 bases from V and 4 bases from J, the junction contained 4 bases not matched to a gene. The CDR3 totals 14 residues. Written as DNA, the CDR3 is TGTGCCAGCCGGACTAGCGGGAGTGGAGAGACCCAGTACTTC. As protein: CASRTSGSGETQYF.

Ten or more counts support this clonotype. V gene TRBV5-6 combines with J gene TRBJ1-4, with D maybe TRBD1 (6 bases). From germline, CDR1 is SGHDT and CDR2 YYEEEE. The CDR3 has 14 amino acids. Trimming stripped 4 bases from V and 7 bases from J, with 14 bases between. The CDR3 spells CASSLRDNSEKLFF. The CDR3, as DNA: TGTGCCAGCAGCCTGCGGGACAACAGTGAAAAACTGTTTTTT.

This clonotype was seen a handful of times. One end of the junction fails to match germline, which may point to a read error. V and J are TRBV5-1 and TRBJ2-1; 15 bases are shared with TRBD2. The CDR3 totals 16 residues. CDR1 SGHRS and CDR2 YFSETQ come from the germline V gene. CDR3 amino acids: CASGWTSGRAYSEQFF. CDR3 nucleotides: TGCGCCAGCGGCTGGACTAGCGGGAGGGCATACAGTGAGCAGTTCTTC.

This chain uses TRBV12-3 or TRBV12-4 with TRBJ2-3; no reliable D call. V lost 6 bases and J 5 bases, leaving 15 bases between the germline ends. The CDR3 covers 14 residues. CDR3 amino acids: CASRLSPLLDTQYF. In DNA, the CDR3 is TGTGCCAGCAGACTATCCCCATTACTAGATACGCAGTATTTT.

This clonotype has just a few counts. CDR3 loop: CASSFDRAKDTQYF. The CDR3 DNA follows: TGTGCCAGCAGTTTCGACAGGGCGAAAGATACGCAGTATTTT. The rearrangement uses TRBV28 and TRBJ2-3; 7 bases line up with TRBD1. Per germline, CDR1 MDHEN and CDR2 SYDVKM. V gave up 3 bases and J gave up 5 bases; unmatched junction bases: 5. The CDR3 spans 14 residues.

In its sample, this clonotype was seen many times. The rearrangement joins TRBV20-1 to TRBJ2-1; 7 bases agree with TRBD2. This CDR3 has 14 residues. Per germline, CDR1 DFQATT and CDR2 SNEGSKA (reference sequence). V gave up 3 bases and J gave up 5 bases; unmatched junction bases: 7. CDR3 nucleotide sequence: TGCAGTGCTAGGGGGCTAGCGGAGCACAATGAGCAGTTCTTC. It translates to CSARGLAEHNEQFF.

V usage is TRBV5-1 and J usage is TRBJ2-7; TRBD2 matches 9 bases. The CDR3 runs to 15 residues. Germline CDR1 and CDR2: SGHRS and YFSETQ. Unmatched junction bases numbered 7, after V lost 2 bases and J lost 4 bases. The CDR3 protein is CASSFLAGGPYEQYF. CDR3 bases: TGCGCCAGCAGCTTCCTGGCGGGAGGGCCTTACGAGCAGTACTTC.

This clonotype was counted many times. The V gene is TRBV7-9, the J gene TRBJ2-7, with D maybe TRBD2 (5 bases). This CDR3 spans 12 amino acids. The V gene's germline CDR1 is SEHNR and CDR2 FQNEAQ (reference sequence). Trimming cost V 8 bases and J 1 base, with 9 bases left between them. Here the CDR3 reads CASVSGSYEQYF. CDR3 DNA: TGTGCCAGCGTTTCGGGGTCCTACGAGCAGTACTTC.

The CDR3 sequence is CASSPKRGAAYGYTF. In DNA form, the CDR3 reads TGTGCCAGCAGCCCAAAGCGCGGGGCGGCCTATGGCTACACCTTC. The rearrangement links TRBV11-2 to TRBJ1-2, with a possible D match to TRBD1 (5 bases). The germline CDR1 and CDR2 sequences are SGHAT and FQNNGV. With 5 bases removed from V and 4 bases from J, the gap between germline ends came to 17 bases. The CDR3 loop spans 15 amino acids. The entire variable domain, with the rest obtained from reference TRBV11-2 and TRBJ1-2, is as follows: EAGVAQSPRYKIIEKRQSVAFWCNPISGHATLYWYQQILGQGPKLLIQFQNNGVVDDSQLPKDRFSAERLKGVDSTLKIQPAKLEDSAVYLCASSPKRGAAYGYTFGSGTRLTVV.

This clonotype was counted a few times. This chain uses TRBV10-3 with TRBJ1-5; D perhaps matches TRBD1 (5 bases). Germline V gene data show CDR1 as ENHRY and CDR2 as SYGVKD. CDR3 length equals 13 residues. V dropped 6 bases and J dropped 6 bases, with 12 bases sitting between them. CDR3 in DNA: TGTGCCATCAGCTCAGGGATCGGTCAGCCCCAGCATTTT. Residues: CAISSGIGQPQHF.

This clonotype occurred many times. The rearrangement links TRBV10-3 to TRBJ2-1; D remains ambiguous. The CDR3 spans 12 residues. Germline CDR1 reads ENHRY; CDR2 reads SYGVKD. Trimming removed 3 bases at V and 4 bases at J, with 4 bases between. The CDR3 DNA reads as TGTGCCATCAGTGACGGGTACAATGAGCAGTTCTTC. This sequence encodes CAISDGYNEQFF.

This chain links TRBV19 with TRBJ1-1; 8 nucleotides match TRBD1. Germline lookup yields CDR1 LNHDA and CDR2 SQIVND (reference sequence). The CDR3 extends over 13 amino acids. V shed 11 bases and J 0 bases; nucleotides not matched to a gene: 5. CDR3 sequence reads: CACTTGVNTEAFF. The CDR3, as DNA: TGTGCCTGTACGACAGGGGTGAACACTGAAGCTTTCTTT.

This clonotype came up many times. V is TRBV6-5 and J is TRBJ2-1; 8 bases fit TRBD2. This CDR3 spans 15 amino acids. V lost 4 bases, J lost 0 bases, and 2 bases stayed unmatched. Looked up from germline, CDR1 is MNHEY and CDR2 is SVGAGI. This chain's CDR3 is CASSSLAGSYNEQFF. The CDR3 nucleotides read TGTGCCAGCAGTTCCCTAGCGGGCTCCTACAATGAGCAGTTCTTC.

This clonotype was observed at least ten times. The chain is built from TRBV12-3 or TRBV12-4 and TRBJ2-7, with TRBD2 identical over 11 bases. CDR3 length: 15 residues. The V and J ends lost 6 bases and 5 bases, in that order; junction bases with no gene match: 9. As DNA, the CDR3 is TGTGCCAGCAGCAGTACCGGGACTAGCGGCAACGAGCAGTACTTC. Amino acid sequence: CASSSTGTSGNEQYF.

The chain couples TRBV14 to TRBJ1-1, with 7 positions matching TRBD1. The CDR3 has 13 amino acids. Trimming took 0 bases from V and 8 from J; bases not matched to a gene: 3. Germline V gives CDR1 SGHDN, CDR2 FVKESK. The CDR3 nucleotides read TGTGCCAGCAGCCAAGATGGGACAGCGGAAGCTTTCTTT. Its protein product is CASSQDGTAEAFF.

The rearrangement uses TRBV4-1 and TRBJ2-1, with 8 bases lining up with TRBD2. The J segment lost 9 bases and the V segment lost 4 bases, leaving 11 bases of the junction unmatched. Germline loops: CDR1 MGHRA, CDR2 YSYEKL. CDR3 size: 15 residues. DNA of the CDR3: TGCGCCAGCAGCCCGTTAGCGGGAACGAAACGTGAGCAGTTCTTC. Amino acid sequence: CASSPLAGTKREQFF.

This clonotype was seen only a few times. V is TRBV15 and J is TRBJ2-1, with D possibly TRBD2 on 5 matching bases. The V gene's germline CDR1 is LNHNV and CDR2 YYDKDF (reference sequence). Deletions cut 3 bases from V and 4 bases from J, with 16 bases between. This CDR3 region has 16 residues. DNA of the CDR3: TGTGCCACCAGCAGGGCTAGCCTTGAGCCGTACAATGAGCAGTTCTTC. Its protein is CATSRASLEPYNEQFF.

A few counts support this clonotype. V usage is TRBV3-1 and J usage is TRBJ2-1, with 9 bases aligning to TRBD2. Per the germline V gene, CDR1 is LGHDT and CDR2 is YNNKEL (reference sequence). V was clipped by 0 bases and J by 6 bases; unmatched bases: 21. The CDR3 has 21 amino acids. The chain's CDR3 is CASSQESWGREGPSDFNEQFF. CDR3 sequence (DNA): TGTGCCAGCAGCCAAGAAAGTTGGGGGCGGGAGGGTCCCTCGGACTTCAATGAGCAGTTCTTC.

This clonotype was detected many times. The chain has TRBV7-9 and TRBJ1-2; 7 bases agree with TRBD1. CDR1 is SEHNR and CDR2 is FQNEAQ in the germline V gene (reference sequence). The CDR3 covers 13 residues. The ends lost 5 bases at V and 8 bases at J; junction bases unmatched: 8. The DNA of the CDR3 is TGTGCCAGCAGCCGACAGGGTTTGTACGGCTACACCTTC. Its translation: CASSRQGLYGYTF. Together with reference TRBV7-9 and TRBJ1-2, the CDR3 gives the full variable domain: DTGVSQNPRHKITKRGQNVTFRCDPISEHNRLYWYRQTLGQGPEFLTYFQNEAQLEKSRLLSDRFSAERPKGSFSTLEIQRTEQGDSAMYLCASSRQGLYGYTFGSGTRLTVV.